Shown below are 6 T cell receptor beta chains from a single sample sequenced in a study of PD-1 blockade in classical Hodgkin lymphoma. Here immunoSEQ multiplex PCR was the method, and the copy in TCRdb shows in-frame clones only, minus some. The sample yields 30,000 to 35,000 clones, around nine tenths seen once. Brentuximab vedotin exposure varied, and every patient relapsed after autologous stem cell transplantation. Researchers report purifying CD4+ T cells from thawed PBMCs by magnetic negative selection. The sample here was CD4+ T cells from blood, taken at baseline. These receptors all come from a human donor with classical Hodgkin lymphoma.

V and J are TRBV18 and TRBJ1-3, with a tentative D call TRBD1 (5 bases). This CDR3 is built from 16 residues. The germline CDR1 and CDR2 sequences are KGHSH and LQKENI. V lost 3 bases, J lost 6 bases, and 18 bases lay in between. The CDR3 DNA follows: TGTGCCAGCTCACCGTTCAGCAGGGAGGTTCAAAACACCATATATTTT. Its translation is CASSPFSREVQNTIYF.

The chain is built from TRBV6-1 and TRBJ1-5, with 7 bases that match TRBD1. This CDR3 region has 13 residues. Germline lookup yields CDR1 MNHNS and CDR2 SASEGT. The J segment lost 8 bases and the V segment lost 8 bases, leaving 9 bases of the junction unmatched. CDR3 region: CASGRQGTKPQHF. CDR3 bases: TGTGCCAGCGGTAGACAGGGTACCAAGCCCCAGCATTTT.

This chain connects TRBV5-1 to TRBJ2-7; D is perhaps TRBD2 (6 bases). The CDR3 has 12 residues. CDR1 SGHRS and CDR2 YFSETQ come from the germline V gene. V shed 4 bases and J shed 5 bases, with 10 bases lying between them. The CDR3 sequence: CASSGTGDEQYF. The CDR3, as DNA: TGCGCCAGCAGCGGGACGGGGGACGAGCAGTACTTC.

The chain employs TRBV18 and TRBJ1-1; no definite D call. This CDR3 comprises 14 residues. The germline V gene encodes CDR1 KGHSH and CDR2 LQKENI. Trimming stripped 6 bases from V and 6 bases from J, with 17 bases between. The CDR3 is CASSPNYEGAEAFF. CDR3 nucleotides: TGTGCCAGCTCCCCCAATTATGAGGGAGCTGAAGCTTTCTTT.

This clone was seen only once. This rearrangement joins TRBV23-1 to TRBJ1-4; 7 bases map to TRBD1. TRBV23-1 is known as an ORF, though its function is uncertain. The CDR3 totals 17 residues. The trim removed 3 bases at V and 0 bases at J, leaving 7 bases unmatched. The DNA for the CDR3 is TGCGCCAGCAGTCAGTCCGGGACAGATGCAACTAATGAAAAACTGTTTTTT. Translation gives CASSQSGTDATNEKLFF.

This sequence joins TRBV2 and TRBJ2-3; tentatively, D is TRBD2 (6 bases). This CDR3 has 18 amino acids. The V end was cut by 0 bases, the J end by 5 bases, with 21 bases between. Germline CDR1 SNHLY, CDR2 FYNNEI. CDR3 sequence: CASSEAGLHFKALDTQYF. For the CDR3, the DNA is TGTGCCAGCAGTGAAGCGGGACTCCACTTTAAGGCTTTAGATACGCAGTATTTT. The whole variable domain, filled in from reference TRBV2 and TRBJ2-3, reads EPEVTQTPSHQVTQMGQEVILRCVPISNHLYFYWYRQILGQKVEFLVSFYNNEISEKSEIFDDQFSVERPDGSNFTLKIRSTKLEDSAMYFCASSEAGLHFKALDTQYFGPGTRLTVL.